One and the same sample provided the 27 T cell receptor beta chains below, sequenced in a study of blood T cell repertoires in COVID-19. TCRdb keeps only in-frame clones here, not all; method: immunoSEQ multiplex PCR. Of about 300,000 clones detected, approximately 90% appear once; the ten largest clones hold roughly 7%. Material: peripheral blood. The source is a woman in her 30s with COVID-19, enrolled during active disease.

The genes are TRBV10-1 and TRBJ2-2, with TRBD2 matching over 7 bases. Trimming at V came to 2 bases and at J to 1 base, leaving 4 bases not matched to a gene. Germline V gene sequence: CDR1 WNHNN, CDR2 SYGVQD (reference sequence). The CDR3 is made up of 16 amino acids. The CDR3 sequence: CASSEGAGVNTGELFF. The CDR3 DNA reads TGCGCCAGCAGTGAGGGGGCGGGGGTGAACACCGGGGAGCTGTTTTTT.

J is TRBJ2-3 and V is TRBV7-2; perhaps TRBD2 as D (5 bases). V shed 5 bases and J shed 4 bases, with 10 bases lying between them. The CDR3 has 13 residues. CDR1 and CDR2 from the germline V gene are SGHTA and FQGNSA. CDR3 sequence (DNA): TGTGCCAGCAGCGCTTTCGGGGCAGATACGCAGTATTTT. Translation: CASSAFGADTQYF.

For the CDR3, the DNA is TGTGCCAGCAGCTCCTTGGGGTGGGAGACGAACACCGGGGAGCTGTTTTTT. Protein sequence: CASSSLGWETNTGELFF. The rearrangement links TRBV7-9 to TRBJ2-2; maybe TRBD2 (5 bases). The CDR3 extends over 17 amino acids. Germline V lookup: CDR1 SEHNR, CDR2 FQNEAQ (reference sequence). Deletions cut 4 bases from V and 0 bases from J, with 15 bases between. Full variable domain (remainder filled in from reference TRBV7-9 and TRBJ2-2): DTGVSQNPRHKITKRGQNVTFRCDPISEHNRLYWYRQTLGQGPEFLTYFQNEAQLEKSRLLSDRFSAERPKGSFSTLEIQRTEQGDSAMYLCASSSLGWETNTGELFFGEGSRLTVL.

This clone was detected once. This chain connects TRBV7-2 to TRBJ1-5; D gene unclear. CDR1 and CDR2 from the germline V gene are SGHTA and FQGNSA. The V end was cut by 5 bases, the J end by 0 bases, with 11 bases between. The CDR3 extends over 15 amino acids. CDR3 DNA: TGTGCCAGCAGCACCCAGACACTTAGCAATCAGCCCCAGCATTTT. This translates into CASSTQTLSNQPQHF. The full variable domain, its missing parts supplied by reference TRBV7-2 and TRBJ1-5, is GAGVSQSPSNKVTEKGKDVELRCDPISGHTALYWYRQSLGQGLEFLIYFQGNSAPDKSGLPSDRFSAERTGGSVSTLTIQRTQQEDSAVYLCASSTQTLSNQPQHFGDGTRLSIL.

The chain carries TRBV27 and TRBJ2-3; D gene ambiguous. Per the germline V gene, CDR1 is MNHEY and CDR2 is SMNVEV (reference sequence). The V end was cut by 4 bases, the J end by 6 bases, with 14 bases between. The CDR3 is 14 residues long. CDR3 DNA: TGTGCCAGCAGTTCCACTCGGGTGGCGGATACGCAGTATTTT. Translated, it gives CASSSTRVADTQYF.

The chain employs TRBV2 and TRBJ2-7; TRBD2 is a possible D gene (5 bases). Deletions cut 8 bases from V and 0 bases from J, with 14 bases between. The CDR3 spans 14 residues. In germline, CDR1 is SNHLY, CDR2 FYNNEI. The chain's CDR3 is CASRGLDFSYEQYF. CDR3 coding DNA: TGTGCCAGCCGAGGGCTAGATTTCTCCTACGAGCAGTACTTC.

The J gene is TRBJ1-1, the V gene TRBV10-3; D may be TRBD1 (5 bases). Germline CDR1 reads ENHRY; CDR2 reads SYGVKD. The ends were cut back, 8 bases at V and 1 base at J, with 11 bases in the middle. The CDR3 consists of 13 residues. CDR3 region: CAIRGGENTEAFF. CDR3 nucleotides: TGTGCCATCCGCGGGGGGGAGAACACTGAAGCTTTCTTT.

CDR3 bases: TGTGCCAGCAGTTTTCAGGGTAGCACTGAAGCTTTCTTT. Amino acids: CASSFQGSTEAFF. This chain links TRBV12-3 or TRBV12-4 with TRBJ1-1; a possible D gene is TRBD1 (5 bases). The CDR3 totals 13 residues. V lost 3 bases and J 4 bases, leaving 9 bases between the germline ends.

This clone was counted between two and nine times. Here the CDR3 reads CASSVADTLAKNIQYF. CDR3 DNA: TGTGCCAGCAGCGTAGCTGACACCTTAGCCAAAAACATTCAGTACTTC. The V call is TRBV9, the J call TRBJ2-4; D remains unclear. Germline V gives CDR1 SGDLS, CDR2 YYNGEE. The CDR3 loop spans 16 amino acids. Trimming cost V 0 bases and J 0 bases, with 10 bases left between them.

The V gene is TRBV5-4, the J gene TRBJ2-7; TRBD2 is a possible D gene (7 bases). The V end lost 2 bases, the J end lost 6 bases, and 15 bases lay between the germline ends. This CDR3 comprises 14 residues. From germline, CDR1 is SGHNT and CDR2 YYREEE (reference sequence). This CDR3 reads CASSFRGGGGEQYF. For the CDR3, the DNA is TGTGCCAGCAGCTTTAGAGGGGGAGGGGGCGAGCAGTACTTC.

The genes are TRBV2 and TRBJ2-7, with TRBD1 as a possible D gene (5 bases). The length of the CDR3 is 14 residues. V lost 5 bases and J 0 bases, leaving 11 bases between the germline ends. Germline CDR1 is SNHLY and CDR2 is FYNNEI. The DNA of the CDR3 is TGTGCCAGCAGTCCGGACATCATCTCCTACGAGCAGTACTTC. It specifies CASSPDIISYEQYF.

This chain connects TRBV7-2 to TRBJ2-1; TRBD2 matches 7 bases. Germline CDR1 is SGHTA and CDR2 is FQGNSA. The CDR3 runs 16 residues. Losses at the gene ends were 2 bases for V and 8 bases for J; bases not matched to a gene: 12. The CDR3 loop is CASSLIPSGRKYEQFF. In DNA, the CDR3 is TGTGCCAGCAGCTTAATCCCCTCCGGGAGGAAGTATGAGCAGTTCTTC.

The chain is built from TRBV5-1 and TRBJ2-1; 9 positions agree with TRBD2. Unmatched junction bases numbered 11, after V lost 5 bases and J lost 2 bases. The CDR3 is 17 amino acids. In germline, CDR1 is SGHRS, CDR2 YFSETQ. The CDR3 spells CASSWLAGPFTYNEQFF. CDR3 sequence (DNA): TGCGCCAGCAGTTGGCTAGCGGGGCCCTTTACCTACAATGAGCAGTTCTTC.

The J gene is TRBJ2-2, the V gene TRBV27; D is possibly TRBD1 (6 bases). Germline CDR1 is MNHEY and CDR2 is SMNVEV (reference sequence). V was cut by 4 bases and J by 3 bases, with 12 bases left in between. The length of the CDR3 is 15 residues. CDR3 sequence (DNA): TGTGCCAGCAGTTCGACACAGGGTCACACCGGGGAGCTGTTTTTT. Protein: CASSSTQGHTGELFF.

V usage is TRBV7-3 and J usage is TRBJ1-5, with D unresolved. V dropped 0 bases and J dropped 7 bases, with 7 bases sitting between them. The length of the CDR3 is 13 residues. The germline V gene has CDR1 SGHTA and CDR2 FQGTGA. CDR3 DNA sequence: TGTGCCAGCAGCTTAACGAGTACCCAGCCCCAGCATTTT. Protein sequence: CASSLTSTQPQHF. Full variable domain (outside the CDR3, taken from reference TRBV7-3 and TRBJ1-5): GAGVSQTPSNKVTEKGKYVELRCDPISGHTALYWYRQSLGQGPEFLIYFQGTGAADDSGLPNDRFFAVRPEGSVSTLKIQRTERGDSAVYLCASSLTSTQPQHFGDGTRLSIL.

This clone was counted between two and nine times. The chain combines TRBV11-3 with TRBJ1-6; D is unclear. The CDR3 totals 13 residues. In germline, CDR1 is SGHNT, CDR2 YENEEA. V was clipped by 1 base and J by 8 bases, with 6 bases between them. CDR3 residues: CASSLAVDSPLHF. The DNA of the CDR3 is TGTGCCAGCAGCTTAGCGGTTGATTCACCCCTCCACTTT. Full variable domain (outside the CDR3, taken from reference TRBV11-3 and TRBJ1-6): EAGVVQSPRYKIIEKKQPVAFWCNPISGHNTLYWYLQNLGQGPELLIRYENEEAVDDSQLPKDRFSAERLKGVDSTLKIQPAELGDSAVYLCASSLAVDSPLHFGNGTRLTVT.

The V gene is TRBV3-1 (or the pseudogene TRBV3-2), the J gene TRBJ2-5; 8 bases line up with TRBD1. The germline V gene encodes CDR1 LGHDT and CDR2 YNNKEL (reference sequence). The junction had 5 bases not matched to a gene; V was cut back by 3 bases and J by 5 bases. This CDR3 has 14 amino acids. The CDR3 loop reads CASSQVDRDETQYF. The CDR3 DNA reads as TGTGCCAGCAGCCAGGTGGACAGGGACGAGACCCAGTACTTC.

The chain links TRBV29-1 to TRBJ1-5, with D possibly matching TRBD1 (6 bases). The CDR3 extends over 14 amino acids. V lost 6 bases, J lost 0 bases, and 12 bases lay in between. CDR1 and CDR2 (germline): SQVTM, ANQGSEA. The CDR3 bases are TGCAGCGTGCAACAGGGTAATAGCAATCAGCCCCAGCATTTT. Amino acid sequence: CSVQQGNSNQPQHF.

This clone was detected only once. This chain connects TRBV5-1 to TRBJ2-2, with 10 nucleotides matching TRBD2. The CDR3 spans 15 residues. Unmatched junction bases numbered 5, after V lost 4 bases and J lost 5 bases. Germline V lookup: CDR1 SGHRS, CDR2 YFSETQ. CDR3 DNA: TGCGCCAGCAGCCCCGGGACTAGCGCGACCGGGGAGCTGTTTTTT. It is translated as CASSPGTSATGELFF.

The rearrangement uses TRBV15 and TRBJ1-5, with a weak D call TRBD1 (6 bases). CDR1 is LNHNV and CDR2 is YYDKDF in the germline V gene (reference sequence). There are 20 residues in the CDR3. V dropped 6 bases and J dropped 0 bases, with 27 bases sitting between them. Here the CDR3 DNA reads TGTGCCACCAGTTCCCAATTGGGGCACAGGGTGGGGTATAGCAATCAGCCCCAGCATTTT. This codes for CATSSQLGHRVGYSNQPQHF. Full variable domain (outside the CDR3, taken from reference TRBV15 and TRBJ1-5): DAMVIQNPRYQVTQFGKPVTLSCSQTLNHNVMYWYQQKSSQAPKLLFHYYDKDFNNEADTPDNFQSRRPNTSFCFLDIRSPGLGDTAMYLCATSSQLGHRVGYSNQPQHFGDGTRLSIL.

This clone was counted a single time. This sequence joins TRBV19 and TRBJ1-2; no reliable D call. Germline CDR1 is LNHDA and CDR2 is SQIVND (reference sequence). Trimming left V 3 bases short and J 3 bases short, with 17 bases between. The CDR3 spans 16 residues. This chain's CDR3 is CASSIPDTRRDYGYTF. The CDR3 DNA reads as TGTGCCAGTAGTATCCCTGACACACGCAGAGACTATGGCTACACCTTC. Combining the CDR3 with reference TRBV19 and TRBJ1-2 gives the whole variable domain DGGITQSPKYLFRKEGQNVTLSCEQNLNHDAMYWYRQDPGQGLRLIYYSQIVNDFQKGDIAEGYSVSREKKESFPLTVTSAQKNPTAFYLCASSIPDTRRDYGYTFGSGTRLTVV.

This clone was seen only a few times. The gene calls are TRBV5-1 and TRBJ1-6; D may be TRBD1 (6 bases). CDR3 size: 14 residues. Germline CDR1 and CDR2: SGHRS and YFSETQ. The V and J ends lost 3 bases and 6 bases respectively, with 10 bases between them. This chain's CDR3 is CASSSGTTNSPLHF. CDR3 DNA: TGCGCCAGCAGCTCCGGGACAACTAATTCACCCCTCCACTTT.

The chain employs TRBV5-1 and TRBJ2-7; a possible D gene is TRBD1 (5 bases). Germline CDR1 is SGHRS and CDR2 is YFSETQ. With 0 bases removed from V and 0 bases from J, the gap between germline ends came to 10 bases. CDR3 length equals 15 residues. The CDR3 bases are TGCGCCAGCAGCTTGGTAGGACAAAGCTCCTACGAGCAGTACTTC. Its translation is CASSLVGQSSYEQYF.

The chain couples TRBV10-3 to TRBJ1-1; tentative D call: TRBD1 (5 bases). Per germline, CDR1 ENHRY and CDR2 SYGVKD. V dropped 4 bases and J dropped 5 bases, with 11 bases sitting between them. The CDR3 loop spans 13 amino acids. CDR3 DNA: TGTGCCATCAGTGGAACAGCAGGGACTGAAGCTTTCTTT. Residues: CAISGTAGTEAFF.

V gene TRBV4-3 combines with J gene TRBJ1-2; TRBD1 might be the D (6 bases). Deletions cut 1 base from V and 8 bases from J, with 17 bases between. The CDR3 contains 15 residues. CDR1 is LGHNA, CDR2 YSLEER, per germline. Written as DNA, the CDR3 is TGCGCCAGCAGCCAAGCGGCAGGGGTGTCAGGGGGCTACACCTTC. It encodes CASSQAAGVSGGYTF.

The chain has TRBV6-5 and TRBJ2-7, with 9 bases lining up with TRBD2. In germline, CDR1 is MNHEY, CDR2 SVGAGI. V shed 10 bases, J shed 5 bases, and the junction held 9 bases outside the gene matches. The CDR3 extends over 13 amino acids. DNA of the CDR3: TGTGCCACCTTGGGACTAGCAGATAACGAGCAGTACTTC. This encodes CATLGLADNEQYF.

This chain joins TRBV19 and TRBJ2-5; D may be TRBD2 (6 bases). The CDR3 is 15 amino acids. The germline V gene encodes CDR1 LNHDA and CDR2 SQIVND (reference sequence). V lost 5 bases and J 4 bases, leaving 17 bases between the germline ends. CDR3 sequence: CASSGRLVPIETQYF. Written as DNA, the CDR3 is TGTGCCAGTAGTGGTCGACTAGTCCCGATAGAGACCCAGTACTTC. The full variable domain, rest sourced from reference TRBV19 and TRBJ2-5, is DGGITQSPKYLFRKEGQNVTLSCEQNLNHDAMYWYRQDPGQGLRLIYYSQIVNDFQKGDIAEGYSVSREKKESFPLTVTSAQKNPTAFYLCASSGRLVPIETQYFGPGTRLLVL.